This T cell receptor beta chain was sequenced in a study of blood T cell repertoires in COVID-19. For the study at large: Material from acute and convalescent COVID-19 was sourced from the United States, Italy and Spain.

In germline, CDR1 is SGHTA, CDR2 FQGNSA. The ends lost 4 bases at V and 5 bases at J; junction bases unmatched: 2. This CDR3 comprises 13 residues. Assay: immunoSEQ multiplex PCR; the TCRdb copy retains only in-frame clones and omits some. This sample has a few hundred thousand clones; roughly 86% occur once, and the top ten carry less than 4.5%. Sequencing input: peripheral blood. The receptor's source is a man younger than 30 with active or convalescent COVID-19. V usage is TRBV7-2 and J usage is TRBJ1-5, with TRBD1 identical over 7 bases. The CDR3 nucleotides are TGTGCCAGCAGCTCTCAGGGGGATCAGCCCCAGCATTTT. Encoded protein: CASSSQGDQPQHF.